A selection of T cell receptor beta chains follows, all from one sample in a study of cytomegalovirus exposure and HLA in healthy donors. Produced via immunoSEQ multiplex PCR; TCRdb's table is partial and in-frame only. Of more than 150,000 clones listed, 70% to 85% are singletons. Specimen: PBMCs. The source of these receptors is a male donor in good health and CMV-seronegative. Each CDR3 is given with its conserved first and last residue. A D gene is named only where the DNA matches it firmly.

>.|TRBJ1-1|TRBV7-9
TGTGCCAGCAGCTCCTCGAGGGTCGGAACGACTGAAGCTTTCTTT
CASSSSRVGTTEAFF
>.|TRBJ2-7|TRBV7-2
TGTGCCAGCAGCTTAATAAGCGTCGAGCAGTACTTC
CASSLISVEQYF
>.|TRBJ2-3|TRBV4-1
TGCGCCAGCAGCCAAGTTGGGCTTACAGATACGCAGTATTTT
CASSQVGLTDTQYF
>TRBD1|TRBJ1-2|TRBV5-4
TGTGCCAGCAGCTACGGACAGGCCTATGGCTACACCTTC
CASSYGQAYGYTF
>TRBD2|TRBJ2-7|TRBV19
TGTGCCAGTAGTATGTCTAGCGGGAGCTACGAGCAGTACTTC
CASSMSSGSYEQYF
>TRBD2|TRBJ2-1|TRBV27
TGTGCCAGCAGTTTTGAGGTACCTAGCGGGAGTGTATACAATGAGCAGTTCTTC
CASSFEVPSGSVYNEQFF
>TRBD1|TRBJ2-2|TRBV6-5
TGTGCCAGCAGTTGGGACAGGGGCTTGGACACCGGGGAGCTGTTTTTT
CASSWDRGLDTGELFF
>TRBD1|TRBJ2-2|TRBV6-1
TGTGCCAGCAGGGACAGGGAGAACACCGGGGAGCTGTTTTTT
CASRDRENTGELFF
>TRBD1|TRBJ1-4|TRBV5-4
TGTGCCAGCAGTCGAGATCCGGGACAGGCTTATGAAAAACTGTTTTTT
CASSRDPGQAYEKLFF
>TRBD2|TRBJ2-3|TRBV7-9
TGTGCCAGCAGCTTACCGACTAGCGGGAATCTATTGTATACGCAGTATTTT
CASSLPTSGNLLYTQYF
>.|TRBJ2-3|TRBV5-1
TGCGCCAGCAGCTTGCGGGGGGCTAGCACAGATACGCAGTATTTT
CASSLRGASTDTQYF
>.|TRBJ2-5|TRBV11-3
TGTGCCAGCAGCTTCGGGAGACAAGAGACCCAGTACTTC
CASSFGRQETQYF
>.|TRBJ2-1|TRBV29-1
TGCAGCGTTGAAGAAGCGGTTGTAAGCTCCTACAATGAGCAGTTCTTC
CSVEEAVVSSYNEQFF
>TRBD2|TRBJ2-3|TRBV28
TGTGCCAGCAGTCCGACTAGCGCTTTGGCATATACGCAGTATTTT
CASSPTSALAYTQYF
>TRBD2|TRBJ2-7|TRBV6-5
TGTGCCAGCAGCCGGACTAGCGGGCCCTACGAGCAGTACTTC
CASSRTSGPYEQYF
>.|TRBJ1-4|TRBV29-1
TGCAGCGTTGTGGTAGCGGAAAATGAAAAACTGTTTTTT
CSVVVAENEKLFF
>.|TRBJ1-1|TRBV6-5
TGTGCCAGCAGGCCGTCGACAGTGAACACTGAAGCTTTCTTT
CASRPSTVNTEAFF